These T cell receptor beta chains were read from a single sample in a study of CD8 T cell repertoires and HIV-1 epitope variants. Their antigens remain unidentified. Method: immunoSEQ multiplex PCR; TCRdb's copy keeps in-frame clones and lacks some. The table has some 5,000 clones, about 65% seen once. Sequencing input: cultured CD8+ T cells derived from PBMCs. These TCRs come from a male donor with HIV. Each CDR3 is given with its conserved first and last residue. A D gene is named only where the DNA matches it firmly. Some rows have no size entry. The others give once, few or many, or a class for an expanded clone.

J gene	V gene	clone size	D gene	CDR3 protein	CDR3 DNA
TRBJ2-7	TRBV7-2	once	-	CASSFGDTSYEQYF	TGTGCCAGCAGCTTTGGGGACACCTCCTACGAGCAGTACTTC
TRBJ1-2	TRBV4-3	-	-	CASSQDGHGYTF	TGCGCCAGCAGCCAGGACGGACATGGCTACACCTTC
TRBJ2-6	TRBV19	large	TRBD1	CASGTGGSGANVLTF	TGTGCCAGTGGGACAGGGGGCTCTGGGGCCAACGTCCTGACTTTC
TRBJ2-1	TRBV7-6	few	-	CASSLSGEQFF	TGTGCCAGCAGCTTATCTGGTGAGCAGTTCTTC
TRBJ2-7	TRBV7-9	-	TRBD1	CASSRQGSYEQYF	TGTGCCAGCAGCAGACAGGGATCCTACGAGCAGTACTTC
TRBJ2-1	TRBV29-1	-	TRBD1	CSVDPRDRANNEQFF	TGCAGCGTAGACCCCCGGGACAGGGCCAACAATGAGCAGTTCTTC
TRBJ1-2	TRBV19	few	-	CASNASPGPYTF	TGTGCCAGTAATGCCAGCCCAGGCCCCTACACCTTC
TRBJ2-1	TRBV28	few	-	CASSLTGNEQFF	TGTGCCAGCAGTTTGACAGGCAATGAGCAGTTCTTC
TRBJ1-1	TRBV7-2	-	-	CASSLGIETLVNTEAFF	TGTGCCAGCAGCTTAGGCATCGAGACCCTTGTGAACACTGAAGCTTTCTTT
TRBJ2-7	TRBV15	-	-	CATRSGEGSYEQYF	TGTGCCACCAGAAGTGGCGAGGGCTCCTACGAGCAGTACTTC
TRBJ1-5	TRBV19	-	-	CASSVGEWGNQPQHF	TGTGCCAGTAGTGTCGGGGAATGGGGCAATCAGCCCCAGCATTTT
TRBJ2-7	TRBV7-8	-	-	CASSFVAGASYEQYF	TGTGCCAGCAGCTTCGTCGCGGGGGCCTCCTACGAGCAGTACTTC
TRBJ1-4	TRBV28	-	TRBD1	CASSPLTGVNEKLFF	TGTGCCAGCAGTCCTCTGACAGGGGTTAATGAAAAACTGTTTTTT
TRBJ1-1	TRBV6-1	few	-	CASSGDFLEAFF	TGTGCCAGCAGTGGGGACTTTCTTGAAGCTTTCTTT
TRBJ1-5	TRBV4-2	few	-	CASSQDQSQPQHF	TGTGCCAGCAGCCAAGATCAGAGTCAGCCCCAGCATTTT
TRBJ2-7	TRBV13	-	-	CASSLGGDTYEQYF	TGTGCCAGCAGCTTAGGGGGGGATACTTACGAGCAGTACTTC
TRBJ2-1	TRBV5-5	-	TRBD2	CASSPGTSGWRDNEQFF	TGTGCCAGCAGCCCTGGGACTAGCGGTTGGAGAGACAATGAGCAGTTCTTC
TRBJ2-7	TRBV4-3	-	TRBD1	CASSQEGQGTYEQYF	TGCGCCAGCAGCCAAGAAGGACAGGGAACCTACGAGCAGTACTTC
TRBJ2-1	TRBV6-5	-	TRBD2	CASSYTPSGAKNEQFF	TGTGCCAGCAGTTACACCCCGAGCGGGGCTAAGAATGAGCAGTTCTTC
TRBJ2-2	TRBV28	-	-	CASSLARTGELFF	TGTGCCAGCAGTTTAGCTCGCACCGGGGAGCTGTTTTTT
TRBJ2-7	TRBV7-2	-	-	CASSLGTLSSYEQYF	TGTGCCAGCAGCTTAGGGACATTGAGCTCCTACGAGCAGTACTTC
TRBJ2-7	TRBV7-1	-	-	CASSPRAGHYEQYF	TGTGCCAGCAGCCCAAGGGCGGGGCACTACGAGCAGTACTTC
TRBJ2-1	TRBV5-8	-	TRBD1	CASSPGQSSYNEQFF	TGTGCCAGCAGCCCGGGACAGAGCTCCTACAATGAGCAGTTCTTC
TRBJ1-5	TRBV5-4	-	-	CASSLQQPQHF	TGTGCCAGCAGCTTACAACAGCCCCAGCATTTT
TRBJ1-1	TRBV19	few	-	CASSDYGALNTEAFF	TGTGCCAGTAGTGATTACGGGGCTCTGAACACTGAAGCTTTCTTT
TRBJ2-2	TRBV5-4	few	TRBD1	CASSSDRGGTGELFF	TGTGCCAGCAGCTCAGACAGGGGGGGCACCGGGGAGCTGTTTTTT
TRBJ2-2	TRBV5-6	few	-	CASILGMSAGELFF	TGTGCCAGCATATTAGGGATGAGCGCCGGGGAGCTGTTTTTT
TRBJ2-7	TRBV30	-	TRBD2	CAWSLGGGSSYEQYF	TGTGCCTGGAGTTTAGGCGGGGGTTCCTCCTACGAGCAGTACTTC
TRBJ2-3	TRBV28	-	-	CASSKLDFERGDTQYF	TGTGCCAGCAGTAAATTGGACTTCGAGAGGGGAGATACGCAGTATTTT
TRBJ2-5	TRBV7-7	-	TRBD1	CASSRQGQETQYF	TGTGCCAGCAGCCGACAGGGTCAAGAGACCCAGTACTTC
TRBJ2-3	TRBV6-5	-	-	CASSYEGGSTDTQYF	TGTGCCAGCAGTTACGAGGGGGGGAGCACAGATACGCAGTATTTT
TRBJ2-2	TRBV4-3	once	TRBD2	CASSQGLAGTGELFF	TGCGCCAGCAGCCAAGGACTAGCGGGCACCGGGGAGCTGTTTTTT
TRBJ1-5	TRBV11-3	-	TRBD1	CASSLERGGQAKPQHF	TGTGCCAGCAGCTTAGAAAGGGGGGGACAGGCGAAGCCCCAGCATTTT
TRBJ1-1	TRBV5-5	-	-	CASSLGYSEAFF	TGTGCCAGCAGCTTGGGGTACTCTGAAGCTTTCTTT
TRBJ2-7	TRBV4-2	-	-	CASSQDLGSYEQYF	TGTGCCAGCAGCCAAGATCTTGGAAGCTACGAGCAGTACTTC
TRBJ2-7	TRBV27	-	-	CASSPLGTTYEQYF	TGTGCCAGCAGTCCCCTCGGGACCACCTACGAGCAGTACTTC
TRBJ2-4	TRBV9	-	-	CASSVGTEGYENIQYF	TGTGCCAGCAGCGTAGGGACAGAAGGGTACGAAAACATTCAGTACTTC
TRBJ2-7	TRBV10-3	once	TRBD1	CAIRSAGQGHYEQYF	TGTGCCATCAGATCGGCGGGACAGGGGCACTACGAGCAGTACTTC
TRBJ1-3	TRBV27	medium-sized	-	CASSADGYSGNTIYF	TGTGCCAGCAGTGCGGACGGATACTCTGGAAACACCATATATTTT
TRBJ2-5	TRBV10-3	-	-	CAISEDRWGPQYF	TGTGCCATCAGTGAGGATCGCTGGGGACCGCAATACTTC
TRBJ2-1	TRBV6-4	-	-	CATKAPGNEQFF	TGTGCCACCAAGGCCCCGGGCAATGAGCAGTTCTTC
TRBJ2-7	TRBV21-1	-	-	CASRDSTYYEQYF	TGTGCCAGCAGGGACAGTACCTACTACGAGCAGTACTTC
TRBJ1-2	TRBV5-4	-	TRBD1	CASERTGQGHGYTF	TGTGCCAGCGAGAGGACAGGGCAAGGGCATGGCTACACCTTC
TRBJ1-1	TRBV9	-	-	CASSGDGNTEAFF	TGTGCCAGCAGCGGCGACGGGAACACTGAAGCTTTCTTT
TRBJ1-2	TRBV28	-	-	CASSLSAGIGGYTF	TGTGCCAGCAGTTTATCGGCAGGGATAGGTGGCTACACCTTC
TRBJ2-2	TRBV2	-	-	CASGPAPGELFF	TGTGCCAGCGGCCCAGCGCCCGGGGAGCTGTTTTTT
TRBJ2-7	TRBV28	-	-	CASSWGDGSYEQYF	TGTGCCAGCAGTTGGGGGGACGGGTCCTACGAGCAGTACTTC
TRBJ1-1	TRBV5-5	-	-	CASSLASDTEAFF	TGTGCCAGCAGCTTGGCCAGCGACACTGAAGCTTTCTTT